The next 11 T cell receptor beta chains were all read from a single sample in a study of T-cell memory formation after mild COVID-19 (dated by TCRdb to the early 2020s). Receptors were amplified or captured by 5' RACE. TCRdb records Illumina NovaSeq 6000 as the sequencer. TCRdb took the public reads, trimmed them with fastp at Q25, ran MiXCR for clone calling and kept in-frame beta chains. Each record represents a unique CDR3 protein, reported with the most common genes and DNA among its rows. This sample lists around 400,000 distinct CDR3 sequences; roughly 24% were detected once. 7% to 9.5% of the sample is held by the ten biggest clonotypes. The source material was PBMCs or a T cell subset sorted from them (not recorded which). The receptors derive from an adult woman who had mild COVID-19 (a few samples of this study predate the infection). The sample titles of this study are shuffled in the database, so cell type and time point are left out; the donor was told from shared clones.

The sample holds a few counts of this clonotype. The chain combines TRBV7-9 with TRBJ1-1; 12 positions agree with TRBD1. Trimming removed 5 bases from V and 1 base from J; junction bases left unmatched: 8. Germline V gene sequence: CDR1 SEHNR, CDR2 FQNEAQ (reference sequence). CDR3 size: 17 residues. CDR3 in amino acids: CASSQTGTGGPNTEAFF. In nucleotides, the CDR3 is TGTGCCAGCAGCCAGACCGGGACAGGGGGCCCGAACACTGAAGCTTTCTTT.

This clonotype was picked up a small number of times. This chain joins TRBV6-5 and TRBJ2-5; D is possibly TRBD2 (6 bases). V lost 2 bases and J 8 bases, leaving 12 bases between the germline ends. Germline V CDR1 and CDR2: MNHEY, SVGAGI. The CDR3 consists of 13 residues. In nucleotides, the CDR3 is TGTGCCAGCAGTTACAGCCCGCGGGGCACCCAGTACTTC. Amino acids: CASSYSPRGTQYF.

V is TRBV6-5 and J is TRBJ2-5, with a weak D call TRBD2 (5 bases). Germline V CDR1 and CDR2: MNHEY, SVGAGI. V shed 3 bases and J shed 2 bases, with 16 bases lying between them. The CDR3 consists of 16 residues. In DNA, the CDR3 is TGTGCCAGCAGTTATTTTGGCGGTGGGAGACAAGAGACCCAGTACTTC. Its protein is CASSYFGGGRQETQYF.

This clonotype turned up a few times. The chain employs TRBV12-3 or TRBV12-4 and TRBJ2-5, with D perhaps matching TRBD1 (6 bases). The ends were cut back, 5 bases at V and 5 bases at J, with 18 bases in the middle. There are 15 residues in the CDR3. The CDR3 DNA is TGTGCCAGCAGTCGGGAACCAGGGGTGGGGGAGACCCAGTACTTC. Translation gives CASSREPGVGETQYF.

The rearrangement uses TRBV11-1 and TRBJ2-7; maybe TRBD2 (6 bases). The germline gives CDR1 SGHAT, CDR2 FQDESV (reference sequence). The CDR3 is made up of 14 amino acids. Trimming stripped 5 bases from V and 2 bases from J, with 13 bases between. The CDR3 loop reads CASSKGREPYEQYF. Written as DNA, the CDR3 is TGTGCCAGCAGCAAGGGACGGGAGCCCTACGAGCAGTACTTC.

The chain combines TRBV20-1 with TRBJ1-1; D is unclear. The CDR3 has 13 amino acids. V lost 0 bases to trimming and J lost 7 bases, with 12 bases between them. Looked up from germline, CDR1 is DFQATT and CDR2 is SNEGSKA (reference sequence). The CDR3 nucleotides are TGCAGTGCTAGAGATTCTTTTAGGAGTGAAGCTTTCTTT. Amino acid sequence: CSARDSFRSEAFF.

The rearrangement links TRBV3-1 to TRBJ2-7; the D is unclear. Deletions cut 4 bases from V and 0 bases from J, with 13 bases between. The CDR3 is made up of 15 amino acids. Germline CDR1 reads LGHDT; CDR2 reads YNNKEL (reference sequence). The DNA for the CDR3 is TGTGCCAGCAGCCCTGGCATCGGTTACTCCTACGAGCAGTACTTC. Its translation: CASSPGIGYSYEQYF.

J is TRBJ2-7 and V is TRBV9; D is possibly TRBD2 (6 bases). The CDR3 length is 14 residues. Per germline, CDR1 SGDLS and CDR2 YYNGEE. Deletions cut 0 bases from V and 1 base from J, with 8 bases between. This CDR3 reads CASSVGGESYEQYF. The DNA for the CDR3 is TGTGCCAGCAGCGTAGGGGGGGAATCCTACGAGCAGTACTTC.

This chain connects TRBV6-5 to TRBJ1-1; D possibly corresponds to TRBD1 (5 bases). With 0 bases removed from V and 7 bases from J, the gap between germline ends came to 21 bases. Germline lookup yields CDR1 MNHEY and CDR2 SVGAGI. The CDR3 sequence is 17 residues long. The CDR3, as DNA: TGTGCCAGCAGTTACTCCGTAGGGGTCGCCCGAGGTGGTGAAGCTTTCTTT. This sequence encodes CASSYSVGVARGGEAFF.

This clonotype was observed a few times. The chain couples TRBV7-9 to TRBJ2-7; D is unclear. The CDR3 loop spans 14 amino acids. Germline lookup yields CDR1 SEHNR and CDR2 FQNEAQ (reference sequence). Trimming pared 6 bases from V and 3 bases from J, leaving 15 bases between. The CDR3 nucleotides read TGTGCCAGCAGTTCATACGACTCATACTACGAGCAGTACTTC. Encoded protein: CASSSYDSYYEQYF.

The chain carries TRBV2 and TRBJ2-7; no definite D call. The CDR3 has 14 residues. Germline V gene lookup returns CDR1 SNHLY and CDR2 FYNNEI. With 3 bases removed from V and 5 bases from J, the gap between germline ends came to 14 bases. This CDR3 reads CASSDWRSQNEQYF. CDR3 nucleotides: TGTGCCAGCAGTGATTGGCGGAGCCAGAACGAGCAGTACTTC.